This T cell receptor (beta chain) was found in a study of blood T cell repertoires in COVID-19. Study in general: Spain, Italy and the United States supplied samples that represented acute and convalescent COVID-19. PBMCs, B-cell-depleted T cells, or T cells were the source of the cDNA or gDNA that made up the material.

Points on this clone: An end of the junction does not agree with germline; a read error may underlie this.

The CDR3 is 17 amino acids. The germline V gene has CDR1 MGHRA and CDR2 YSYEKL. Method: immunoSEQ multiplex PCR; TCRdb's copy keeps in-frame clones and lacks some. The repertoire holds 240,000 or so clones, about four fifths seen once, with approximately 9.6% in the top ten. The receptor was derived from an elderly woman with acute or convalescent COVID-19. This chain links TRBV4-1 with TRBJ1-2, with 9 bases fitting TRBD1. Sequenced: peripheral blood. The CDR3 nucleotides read TGCGCCAGCAGCCAGGGAGATGGGGGGACAGGGAACTTTGGCTACACCTTC. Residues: CASSQGDGGTGNFGYTF.